Each of the 20 T cell receptor beta chains below was sequenced from the same sample in a study of T cells after yellow fever vaccination. TCRdb independently ran MiXCR on the 5' RACE reads; one entry per CDR3 protein. The table shows a few hundred thousand distinct CDR3 sequences, with around 13% occurring only once. Sequences were derived from CD4+ T cells sorted from PBMCs, sampled 45 days after the yellow fever booster vaccination. The origin of the receptors is a man aged 25 to 40 who received the YFV17D yellow fever vaccine.

V gene TRBV7-9 combines with J gene TRBJ2-7; tentatively, D is TRBD1 (6 bases). V was pared by 8 bases and J by 1 base, with 9 bases between. This CDR3 contains 12 residues. CDR1 is SEHNR, CDR2 FQNEAQ, per germline (reference sequence). The CDR3, as DNA: TGTGCCAGCCAACAGGGATCCTACGAGCAGTACTTC. Translating it yields CASQQGSYEQYF.

The rearrangement links TRBV6-5 to TRBJ2-7; the D is unclear. V lost 4 bases, J lost 1 base, and 11 bases lay in between. This CDR3 has 14 amino acids. Germline V gene data show CDR1 as MNHEY and CDR2 as SVGAGI. The DNA for the CDR3 is TGTGCCAGCAGTTCCGACCGGAGATCCTACGAGCAGTACTTC. Its protein product is CASSSDRRSYEQYF.

This chain links TRBV5-4 with TRBJ2-5; 11 nucleotides agree with TRBD2. The length of the CDR3 is 15 residues. The germline gives CDR1 SGHNT, CDR2 YYREEE (reference sequence). V was pared by 2 bases and J by 5 bases, with 5 bases of the junction left unmatched. DNA for the CDR3: TGTGCCAGCAGCTTCACTAGCGGGAGTAGTGAGACCCAGTACTTC. It yields the protein CASSFTSGSSETQYF.

J is TRBJ2-2 and V is TRBV6-1, with 7 bases matching TRBD2. Germline V lookup: CDR1 MNHNS, CDR2 SASEGT. This CDR3 comprises 14 residues. V dropped 6 bases and J dropped 5; count of bases not matched to a gene: 6. CDR3 residues: CASSIRAGTGELFF. CDR3 nucleotide sequence: TGTGCCAGCAGCATCAGAGCGGGGACCGGGGAGCTGTTTTTT.

This chain connects TRBV7-2 to TRBJ2-1; 8 bases match TRBD2. Germline-derived CDR1 and CDR2 are SGHTA and FQGNSA. The CDR3 runs to 14 residues. The ends lost 8 bases at V and 4 bases at J; junction bases unmatched: 7. The CDR3 DNA reads TGTGCCAGCGGGCGGGCTAGCGGGTACAATGAGCAGTTCTTC. Encoded protein: CASGRASGYNEQFF.

The chain uses TRBV28 and TRBJ1-6, with D maybe TRBD1 (5 bases). The V gene lost 0 bases and the J gene lost 10 bases, with 10 bases spanning the gap. The length of the CDR3 is 14 residues. Germline CDR1 and CDR2: MDHEN and SYDVKM. The CDR3 nucleotides are TGTGCCAGCAGTTTATGGCAGGGAAACTCACCCCTCCACTTT. This translates into CASSLWQGNSPLHF.

Only one count was recorded for this clonotype. The chain couples TRBV28 to TRBJ2-2; 14 bases align to TRBD2. Trimming took 5 bases from V and 5 from J; bases not matched to a gene: 7. This CDR3 has 17 residues. The germline gives CDR1 MDHEN, CDR2 SYDVKM. CDR3: CASSPGTSGSNTGELFF. As DNA, the CDR3 is TGTGCCAGCAGTCCCGGGACTAGCGGGAGTAATACCGGGGAGCTGTTTTTT.

The CDR3 region is CASSSGSGGSYEQYF. The CDR3 DNA is TGTGCCAGCAGCTCGGGGTCGGGAGGATCCTACGAGCAGTACTTC. This sequence joins TRBV7-2 and TRBJ2-7; 7 positions agree with TRBD2. Trimming cost V 4 bases and J 1 base; bases outside gene matches: 7. The germline V gene has CDR1 SGHTA and CDR2 FQGNSA. CDR3 size: 15 residues.

Many counts were recorded for this clonotype. The rearrangement uses TRBV29-1 and TRBJ2-7; a weak D match, TRBD2 (6 bases). V was pared by 7 bases and J by 3 bases, with 13 bases between. The CDR3 spans 12 residues. Germline CDR1 SQVTM, CDR2 ANQGSEA. The CDR3 loop is CSADEGGYEQYF. The CDR3 DNA reads as TGCAGCGCCGACGAGGGAGGCTACGAGCAGTACTTC.

This clonotype was recorded a few times. The chain carries TRBV7-2 and TRBJ2-3, with TRBD1 matching over 7 bases. The CDR3 sequence is 14 residues long. Germline lookup yields CDR1 SGHTA and CDR2 FQGNSA. V trimming: 4 bases; J trimming: 4 bases; junction bases outside the gene matches: 5. The CDR3 coding sequence is TGTGCCAGCAGCTCACAGGGGAGAGCAGATACGCAGTATTTT. Encoded protein: CASSSQGRADTQYF.

CDR3 sequence: CSASRLGGSGTGELFF. The CDR3, as DNA: TGCAGTGCTAGTCGGCTTGGTGGGAGCGGCACCGGGGAGCTGTTTTTT. The V call is TRBV20-1, the J call TRBJ2-2; weak D call: TRBD2 (5 bases). This CDR3 spans 16 amino acids. The germline gives CDR1 DFQATT, CDR2 SNEGSKA (reference sequence). The germline V and J ends were trimmed by 3 bases and 4 bases, with 18 bases remaining between them.

The table lists this clonotype with many counts. The chain recombines TRBV20-1 with TRBJ2-1; D is unclear. Germline assignment: CDR1 DFQATT and CDR2 SNEGSKA (reference sequence). The CDR3 is made up of 10 amino acids. Trimming removed 6 bases at V and 11 bases at J, with 11 bases between. CDR3 in amino acids: CSALAIQQFF. In nucleotides, the CDR3 is TGCAGTGCCCTTGCTATACAGCAGTTCTTC.

The V call is TRBV6-5, the J call TRBJ2-5, with D possibly being TRBD2 (5 bases). V was clipped by 0 bases and J by 5 bases, with 7 bases between them. This CDR3 is 13 amino acids long. Germline CDR1 is MNHEY and CDR2 is SVGAGI. DNA of the CDR3: TGTGCCAGCAGTTACTCTAGAGGGGAGACCCAGTACTTC. Its translation is CASSYSRGETQYF.

This clonotype turned up a few times. The chain uses TRBV7-8 and TRBJ2-3; possibly TRBD2 for D (6 bases). Germline V gives CDR1 SGHVS, CDR2 FQNEAQ. This CDR3 has 15 amino acids. V lost 3 bases and J lost 3, with 13 bases in between. DNA of the CDR3: TGTGCCAGCAGCTTCTCGGCGGGAAGGACAGATACGCAGTATTTT. Its protein is CASSFSAGRTDTQYF.

This clonotype was picked up a small number of times. DNA for the CDR3: TGCGCCAGCAGCGGGGTACTCACAGATACGCAGTATTTT. Translation gives CASSGVLTDTQYF. The rearrangement uses TRBV5-1 and TRBJ2-3; D is unresolved. Trimming shortened V by 4 bases and J by 2 bases, and 8 bases separated the two germline ends. The CDR3 is made up of 13 amino acids. Germline V gene sequence: CDR1 SGHRS, CDR2 YFSETQ. Complete variable domain (other parts from reference TRBV5-1 and TRBJ2-3): KAGVTQTPRYLIKTRGQQVTLSCSPISGHRSVSWYQQTPGQGLQFLFEYFSETQRNKGNFPGRFSGRQFSNSRSEMNVSTLELGDSALYLCASSGVLTDTQYFGPGTRLTVL.

This clonotype was counted between two and nine times. The chain uses TRBV5-1 and TRBJ2-3; TRBD2 agrees at 8 bases. CDR1 and CDR2 (germline): SGHRS, YFSETQ. The CDR3 contains 19 residues. J gave up 4 bases and V 0 bases, and 16 bases lay outside the gene matches. In DNA, the CDR3 is TGCGCCAGCAGCTTGGAGATAGCGGGATCTTTCTCCAGGCCAGATACGCAGTATTTT. Translating gives CASSLEIAGSFSRPDTQYF.

This clonotype was seen a few times. The CDR3 DNA reads TGTGCGTCAAACCTCGGGACCAAAGGCTACACCTTC. This gives the protein CASNLGTKGYTF. This chain links TRBV6-6 with TRBJ1-2; tentatively, D is TRBD1 (5 bases). The CDR3 extends over 12 amino acids. The germline V gene has CDR1 MNHNY and CDR2 SVGAGI (reference sequence).

This clonotype has a handful of counts. A much bigger clone sits one base away, suggesting this may be a read error. This rearrangement joins TRBV11-2 to TRBJ2-3; D gene uncertain. From germline, CDR1 is SGHAT and CDR2 FQNNGV. The CDR3 is 11 residues long. V shed 6 bases and J shed 5 bases, with 6 bases lying between them. CDR3 in amino acids: CASSIGDTQYF. Written as DNA, the CDR3 is TGTGCCAGCAGTATTGGAGATACGCAGTATTTT.

This clonotype was seen more than once but under ten times. The genes are TRBV5-1 and TRBJ2-1; TRBD2 matches at 9 bases. The CDR3 covers 17 residues. V was clipped by 0 bases and J by 3 bases; unmatched bases: 7. Germline V gives CDR1 SGHRS, CDR2 YFSETQ. The CDR3 here is CASSLVLAGGVYNEQFF. The CDR3 coding sequence is TGCGCCAGCAGCTTGGTCTTGGCGGGAGGGGTCTACAATGAGCAGTTCTTC.

V is TRBV7-9 and J is TRBJ1-1, with TRBD1 identical over 7 bases. The CDR3 extends over 14 amino acids. Germline assignment: CDR1 SEHNR and CDR2 FQNEAQ (reference sequence). V was pared by 5 bases and J by 0 bases, with 3 bases of the junction left unmatched. This CDR3 reads CASSRQGVNTEAFF. As DNA, the CDR3 is TGTGCCAGCAGCAGACAGGGAGTGAACACTGAAGCTTTCTTT.